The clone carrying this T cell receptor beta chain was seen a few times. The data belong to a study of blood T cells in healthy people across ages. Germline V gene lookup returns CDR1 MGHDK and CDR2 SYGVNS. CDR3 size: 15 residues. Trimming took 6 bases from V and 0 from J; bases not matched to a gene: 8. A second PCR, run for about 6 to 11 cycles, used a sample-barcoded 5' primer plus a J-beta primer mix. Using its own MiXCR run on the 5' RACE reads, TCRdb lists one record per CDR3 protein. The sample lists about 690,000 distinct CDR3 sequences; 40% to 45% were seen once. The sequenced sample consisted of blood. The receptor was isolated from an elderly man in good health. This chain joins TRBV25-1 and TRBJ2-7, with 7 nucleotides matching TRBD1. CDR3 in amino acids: CASRQTGLSSYEQYF. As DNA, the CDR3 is TGTGCCAGCAGGCAGACAGGGCTGAGCTCCTACGAGCAGTACTTC.